This entry lists 20 T cell receptor beta chains sequenced from one sample in a study of neurological immune-mediated disorders. TCRdb fed the 5' RACE reads into MiXCR, producing one record per CDR3 protein. In the table there are tens of thousands of distinct CDR3 sequences, 5.5% to 6.5% of which are singletons. Indicated time point: longitudinal time-point 2. The sequencing input was PBMCs. The receptors originated from a woman aged 55-69 years with multiple sclerosis.

Ten or more counts support this clonotype. The genes are TRBV20-1 and TRBJ1-3; no definite D call. This CDR3 has 13 amino acids. The ends were cut back, 1 base at V and 4 bases at J, with 8 bases in the middle. Germline assignment: CDR1 DFQATT and CDR2 SNEGSKA (reference sequence). CDR3 region: CSARVRFGNTIYF. In DNA, the CDR3 is TGCAGTGCTAGAGTCAGGTTCGGAAACACCATATATTTT.

The sample holds many counts of this clonotype. V gene TRBV4-1 combines with J gene TRBJ2-7; D is perhaps TRBD2 (5 bases). The germline V and J ends were trimmed by 1 base and 6 bases, with 13 bases remaining between them. From germline, CDR1 is MGHRA and CDR2 YSYEKL. This CDR3 has 14 amino acids. This CDR3 reads CASSQALASGEQYF. The CDR3 DNA is TGCGCCAGCAGCCAAGCACTGGCCAGCGGCGAGCAGTACTTC.

This clonotype was picked up many times. V is TRBV5-1 and J is TRBJ2-1; no reliable D call. The CDR3 sequence is 15 residues long. Trimming took off 1 base at V and 0 bases at J, with 8 bases between the two ends. Germline V gives CDR1 SGHRS, CDR2 YFSETQ. CDR3 DNA sequence: TGCGCCAGCAGCTTGAAGGGAAGCTCCTACAATGAGCAGTTCTTC. Translating it yields CASSLKGSSYNEQFF.

In this sample, this clonotype turned up a few times. This chain links TRBV5-6 with TRBJ1-2; D ambiguous. The germline V and J ends were trimmed by 2 bases and 2 bases, with 13 bases remaining between them. The CDR3 is made up of 15 amino acids. The germline V gene encodes CDR1 SGHDT and CDR2 YYEEEE. The CDR3 DNA is TGTGCCAGCAGCTTTTCCTGGGATCCCAACTATGGCTACACCTTC. Translated, it gives CASSFSWDPNYGYTF.

This clonotype was detected a few times. V and J are TRBV2 and TRBJ1-5; 10 positions match TRBD1. Germline V CDR1 and CDR2: SNHLY, FYNNEI. This CDR3 spans 15 amino acids. V lost 10 bases to trimming and J lost 0 bases; unmatched junction nucleotides: 6. CDR3 region: CATTRQGASNQPQHF. The CDR3 region has the DNA TGTGCCACTACAAGACAGGGGGCTAGCAATCAGCCCCAGCATTTT.

This clonotype came up many times. The V call is TRBV5-1, the J call TRBJ2-3; 13 nucleotides align to TRBD2. J gave up 5 bases and V 2 bases, and 5 bases lay outside the gene matches. Germline assignment: CDR1 SGHRS and CDR2 YFSETQ. CDR3 size: 16 residues. CDR3 in DNA: TGCGCCAGCAGCTTCCCGGGACTAGCGGGGTTAGATACGCAGTATTTT. It encodes CASSFPGLAGLDTQYF.

This clonotype showed up many times. The V gene is TRBV20-1, the J gene TRBJ2-5; no firm D call. Trimming pared 0 bases from V and 1 base from J, leaving 12 bases between. Germline assignment: CDR1 DFQATT and CDR2 SNEGSKA (reference sequence). The CDR3 runs 15 residues. The CDR3 loop reads CSARDLVALQETQYF. CDR3 coding DNA: TGCAGTGCTAGAGATCTGGTCGCGCTCCAAGAGACCCAGTACTTC.

This clonotype was counted ten times or more. The chain has TRBV7-2 and TRBJ2-3; 8 bases map to TRBD2. After removal of 0 bases from V and 10 bases from J, the junction contained 6 bases not matched to a gene. This CDR3 has 14 amino acids. The germline V gene has CDR1 SGHTA and CDR2 FQGNSA. In DNA, the CDR3 is TGTGCCAGCAGCTTAGCGCTCAGCGGGGGAGCGCAGTATTTT. Translated: CASSLALSGGAQYF. Combining the CDR3 with reference TRBV7-2 and TRBJ2-3 gives the whole variable domain GAGVSQSPSNKVTEKGKDVELRCDPISGHTALYWYRQSLGQGLEFLIYFQGNSAPDKSGLPSDRFSAERTGGSVSTLTIQRTQQEDSAVYLCASSLALSGGAQYFGPGTRLTVL.

This clonotype was observed at least ten times. The rearrangement links TRBV20-1 to TRBJ1-2, with D possibly matching TRBD1 (5 bases). Trimming took off 5 bases at V and 2 bases at J, with 12 bases between the two ends. Germline CDR1 DFQATT, CDR2 SNEGSKA (reference sequence). This CDR3 region has 13 residues. CDR3 sequence: CSASKQDNYGYTF. The CDR3 nucleotides are TGCAGTGCTTCGAAACAGGACAACTATGGCTACACCTTC.

This clonotype occurred many times. CDR3 in amino acids: CASSRGAATNEKLFF. The CDR3 region has the DNA TGTGCCAGCAGCCGCGGGGCAGCAACTAATGAAAAACTGTTTTTT. V and J are TRBV28 and TRBJ1-4; a weak D match, TRBD1 (5 bases). CDR1 and CDR2 (germline): MDHEN, SYDVKM. The CDR3 contains 15 residues. Trimming removed 6 bases at V and 0 bases at J, with 11 bases between.

There are many counts of this clonotype. This chain uses TRBV20-1 with TRBJ1-3; unclear D gene. In germline, CDR1 is DFQATT, CDR2 SNEGSKA (reference sequence). The V and J ends lost 0 bases and 1 base respectively, with 13 bases between them. The CDR3 totals 16 residues. The CDR3: CSARDATRQSGNTIYF. The DNA of the CDR3 is TGCAGTGCTAGAGATGCGACCAGACAATCTGGAAACACCATATATTTT.

This clonotype was observed many times. The rearrangement uses TRBV20-1 and TRBJ2-1; no clear D. The V and J ends lost 6 bases and 0 bases respectively, with 15 bases between them. Germline CDR1 is DFQATT and CDR2 is SNEGSKA (reference sequence). The CDR3 covers 15 residues. Here the CDR3 reads CSAISTWSSYNEQFF. The CDR3 nucleotides read TGCAGTGCCATTAGCACCTGGAGCTCCTACAATGAGCAGTTCTTC.

The sample holds a few counts of this clonotype. The chain is built from TRBV12-5 and TRBJ2-1; D is uncertain. Trimming took 4 bases from V and 5 from J, leaving 15 bases between them. The CDR3 covers 15 residues. Germline V CDR1 and CDR2: LGHNT, FRNRAP. For the CDR3, the DNA is TGTGCTAGTGGTTCACCCCAGTGGGGAAACAATGAGCAGTTCTTC. Protein product: CASGSPQWGNNEQFF. Together with reference TRBV12-5 and TRBJ2-1, the CDR3 gives the full variable domain: DARVTQTPRHKVTEMGQEVTMRCQPILGHNTVFWYRQTMMQGLELLAYFRNRAPLDDSGMPKDRFSAEMPDATLATLKIQPSEPRDSAVYFCASGSPQWGNNEQFFGPGTRLTVL.

This clonotype was counted at least ten times. This chain connects TRBV20-1 to TRBJ2-1, with 11 nucleotides matching TRBD2. V was clipped by 6 bases and J by 5 bases; unmatched bases: 6. Germline assignment: CDR1 DFQATT and CDR2 SNEGSKA (reference sequence). This CDR3 has 14 amino acids. The CDR3 loop is CSAITSGGHNEQFF. CDR3 in DNA: TGCAGTGCCATCACTAGCGGGGGCCACAATGAGCAGTTCTTC.

In this sample, this clonotype turned up many times. V is TRBV5-1 and J is TRBJ1-1; tentative D call: TRBD1 (6 bases). V shed 5 bases and J shed 0 bases, with 14 bases lying between them. Germline assignment: CDR1 SGHRS and CDR2 YFSETQ. CDR3 length equals 15 residues. The CDR3 loop reads CASRPGGGMNTEAFF. In DNA, the CDR3 is TGCGCCAGCAGGCCTGGAGGGGGTATGAACACTGAAGCTTTCTTT.

In this sample, this clonotype turned up many times. The V call is TRBV12-3 or TRBV12-4, the J call TRBJ1-5, with D hard to call. The CDR3 loop spans 14 amino acids. V lost 5 bases, J lost 0 bases, and 8 bases lay in between. For the CDR3, the DNA is TGTGCCAGCAGTCCCTCCTATAGCAATCAGCCCCAGCATTTT. Residues: CASSPSYSNQPQHF.

Many counts were recorded for this clonotype. The chain links TRBV20-1 to TRBJ2-7, with a weak D call TRBD1 (6 bases). The CDR3 loop spans 13 amino acids. Trimming left V 1 base short and J 0 bases short, with 7 bases between. Looked up from germline, CDR1 is DFQATT and CDR2 is SNEGSKA (reference sequence). The CDR3 nucleotides read TGCAGTGCTAGAGGGGACAACTCCTACGAGCAGTACTTC. Translating gives CSARGDNSYEQYF.

Details on this clonotype: The CDR3 end shows no conserved phenylalanine or tryptophan, and so a read error is likely. The V and J genes are TRBV29-1 and TRBJ2-1, with 10 bases that match TRBD1. CDR1 SQVTM and CDR2 ANQGSEA come from the germline V gene. The CDR3 is made up of 14 amino acids. V dropped 7 bases and J dropped 6; count of bases not matched to a gene: 9. This chain's CDR3 is CSGDRDRGGNEQFS. The CDR3 DNA is TGCAGCGGTGACCGGGACAGGGGAGGCAATGAGCAGTTCTCT.

In its sample, this clonotype was seen many times. This sequence joins TRBV20-1 and TRBJ1-3, with TRBD1 as a possible D gene (5 bases). CDR1 and CDR2 (germline): DFQATT, SNEGSKA (reference sequence). V was cut by 8 bases and J by 1 base, with 9 bases left in between. This CDR3 is built from 12 residues. The CDR3 protein is CSLEGSGNTIYF. The CDR3, as DNA: TGCAGTCTGGAGGGGTCTGGAAACACCATATATTTT.

This clonotype was counted many times. This sequence joins TRBV15 and TRBJ1-1; D not certain. Germline V lookup: CDR1 LNHNV, CDR2 YYDKDF (reference sequence). This CDR3 comprises 17 residues. V lost 0 bases, J lost 0 bases, and 14 bases lay in between. In nucleotides, the CDR3 is TGTGCCACCAGCAGAGATCTAGGCAGAAATATGAACACTGAAGCTTTCTTT. Protein: CATSRDLGRNMNTEAFF.